A single sample is the source of the 21 T cell receptor beta chains below, sequenced in a study of CD4+ T cells in melanoma. Measured with immunoSEQ multiplex PCR; TCRdb has only the in-frame clones, and not every one. The sample has roughly 110,000 clones, about 90% seen once. Source material: peripheral blood. These receptors were taken from a human donor with melanoma.

The chain employs TRBV7-9 and TRBJ2-2; the D is unclear. V was pared by 5 bases and J by 4 bases, with 20 bases between. There are 17 residues in the CDR3. Germline V gene lookup returns CDR1 SEHNR and CDR2 FQNEAQ (reference sequence). In nucleotides, the CDR3 is TGTGCCAGCAGCCGCCCGCTGAACCTAAGGGCCACCGGGGAGCTGTTTTTT. Protein: CASSRPLNLRATGELFF. Drawing the rest from reference TRBV7-9 and TRBJ2-2, the complete variable domain is DTGVSQNPRHKITKRGQNVTFRCDPISEHNRLYWYRQTLGQGPEFLTYFQNEAQLEKSRLLSDRFSAERPKGSFSTLEIQRTEQGDSAMYLCASSRPLNLRATGELFFGEGSRLTVL.

J is TRBJ2-7 and V is TRBV5-1; D ambiguous. The V and J ends lost 4 bases and 4 bases respectively, with 21 bases between them. There are 16 residues in the CDR3. Per germline, CDR1 SGHRS and CDR2 YFSETQ. CDR3 in amino acids: CASSTGPAGPRYEQYF. In DNA, the CDR3 is TGCGCCAGCAGCACCGGCCCGGCAGGCCCCCGGTACGAGCAGTACTTC.

This chain joins TRBV28 and TRBJ2-7, with 11 bases that match TRBD1. Trimming cost V 8 bases and J 4 bases; bases outside gene matches: 13. The CDR3 has 16 residues. CDR1 and CDR2 from the germline V gene are MDHEN and SYDVKM. For the CDR3, the DNA is TGTGCCAGCTCCCTTACGGGACAGGGGGGTTGGTACGAGCAGTACTTC. Translated, it gives CASSLTGQGGWYEQYF.

This rearrangement joins TRBV7-6 to TRBJ2-7, with TRBD2 identical over 10 bases. With V trimmed by 2 bases and J by 2 bases, 3 bases remained unmatched. Looked up from germline, CDR1 is SGHVS and CDR2 is FNYEAQ. The CDR3 runs to 15 residues. CDR3 region: CASSLSGLATYEQYF. The CDR3, as DNA: TGTGCCAGCAGCTTATCGGGACTAGCGACCTACGAGCAGTACTTC. Based on the CDR3 plus reference TRBV7-6 and TRBJ2-7, the full variable domain is GAGVSQSPRYKVTKRGQDVALRCDPISGHVSLYWYRQALGQGPEFLTYFNYEAQQDKSGLPNDRFSAERPEGSISTLTIQRTEQRDSAMYRCASSLSGLATYEQYFGPGTRLTVT.

This clone was detected a few times. This chain connects TRBV4-1 to TRBJ1-5; no reliable D call. There are 15 residues in the CDR3. The ends were cut back, 3 bases at V and 3 bases at J, with 12 bases in the middle. Germline V gene lookup returns CDR1 MGHRA and CDR2 YSYEKL. CDR3 nucleotides: TGCGCCAGCAGCCACTCAAGGGCCTTCAATCAGCCCCAGCATTTT. The encoded protein is CASSHSRAFNQPQHF.

The rearrangement links TRBV5-1 to TRBJ2-5; D gene ambiguous. V was pared by 2 bases and J by 1 base, with 6 bases between. Germline V lookup: CDR1 SGHRS, CDR2 YFSETQ. The CDR3 is made up of 13 amino acids. The CDR3 spells CASSFAIQETQYF. CDR3 DNA: TGCGCCAGCAGCTTTGCCATCCAAGAGACCCAGTACTTC. Looking up the rest from reference TRBV5-1 and TRBJ2-5 gives the full variable domain: KAGVTQTPRYLIKTRGQQVTLSCSPISGHRSVSWYQQTPGQGLQFLFEYFSETQRNKGNFPGRFSGRQFSNSRSEMNVSTLELGDSALYLCASSFAIQETQYFGPGTRLLVL.

The chain has TRBV6-1 and TRBJ2-7, with 9 bases lining up with TRBD1. The V and J ends lost 6 bases and 3 bases, in that order; junction bases with no gene match: 6. The germline gives CDR1 MNHNS, CDR2 SASEGT. The length of the CDR3 is 14 residues. The CDR3 bases are TGTGCCAGCAGCAACCCGGGACAGGGCTACGAGCAGTACTTC. Its protein is CASSNPGQGYEQYF.

V gene TRBV7-8 combines with J gene TRBJ2-1; D is undetermined. This CDR3 is 13 amino acids long. CDR1 is SGHVS and CDR2 is FQNEAQ in the germline V gene. V lost 4 bases and J lost 3, with 7 bases in between. DNA for the CDR3: TGTGCCAGCAGCTACCCCAACTACAATGAGCAGTTCTTC. Its translation is CASSYPNYNEQFF.

The J gene is TRBJ2-7, the V gene TRBV19; weak D call: TRBD1 (7 bases). V gave up 4 bases and J gave up 0 bases, with 13 bases separating them. The germline CDR1 and CDR2 sequences are LNHDA and SQIVND (reference sequence). The CDR3 consists of 15 residues. CDR3 region: CASSNPGGSSYEQYF. The CDR3 nucleotides read TGTGCCAGTAGTAACCCAGGGGGGTCCTCCTACGAGCAGTACTTC.

The V and J genes are TRBV9 and TRBJ2-5; 10 bases are shared with TRBD1. V trimming: 0 bases; J trimming: 4 bases; junction bases outside the gene matches: 6. The CDR3 is made up of 16 amino acids. Germline V CDR1 and CDR2: SGDLS, YYNGEE. CDR3 sequence: CASSVVGQGIRETQYF. The CDR3 DNA is TGTGCCAGCAGCGTAGTGGGACAGGGGATCAGAGAGACCCAGTACTTC.

This chain connects TRBV4-1 to TRBJ2-7; no clear D gene. The CDR3 covers 14 residues. Trimming removed 2 bases from V and 1 base from J, with 9 bases in between. CDR1 MGHRA and CDR2 YSYEKL come from the germline V gene. The CDR3 loop is CASSQPSLSYEQYF. The CDR3 bases are TGCGCCAGCAGCCAACCCTCTTTATCCTACGAGCAGTACTTC.

This sequence joins TRBV7-2 and TRBJ2-4; D perhaps matches TRBD1 (5 bases). Trimming stripped 5 bases from V and 0 bases from J, with 14 bases between. This CDR3 contains 16 residues. CDR1 SGHTA and CDR2 FQGNSA come from the germline V gene. DNA for the CDR3: TGTGCCAGCAGCACCCGACAGACTTTAGCCAAAAACATTCAGTACTTC. The encoded protein is CASSTRQTLAKNIQYF.

This chain links TRBV20-1 with TRBJ2-5; D remains ambiguous. CDR1 and CDR2 (germline): DFQATT, SNEGSKA (reference sequence). Trimming left V 1 base short and J 2 bases short, with 2 bases between. The CDR3 is made up of 11 amino acids. CDR3 in amino acids: CSARGQETQYF. DNA of the CDR3: TGCAGTGCTAGAGGTCAAGAGACCCAGTACTTC.

The gene calls are TRBV6-5 and TRBJ1-1; perhaps TRBD1 as D (5 bases). Germline loops: CDR1 MNHEY, CDR2 SVGAGI. Trimming took off 6 bases at V and 4 bases at J, with 12 bases between the two ends. The CDR3 covers 13 residues. The CDR3 loop reads CASSRGGSTEAFF. The CDR3 coding sequence is TGTGCCAGCAGCCGGGGGGGTAGCACTGAAGCTTTCTTT.

This rearrangement joins TRBV5-1 to TRBJ2-1, with 12 positions matching TRBD1. Germline V gene lookup returns CDR1 SGHRS and CDR2 YFSETQ. The trim removed 7 bases at V and 7 bases at J, leaving 9 bases unmatched. This CDR3 spans 15 amino acids. The CDR3 nucleotides are TGCGCCAGCGGGACCGGGACAGGGGGCTGGAATGAGCAGTTCTTC. Amino acids: CASGTGTGGWNEQFF.

This clone has only a few counts. CDR3 DNA: TGTGCCAGCAGCTTACTAGCGGGGGATAGCACAGATACGCAGTATTTT. Encoded protein: CASSLLAGDSTDTQYF. The chain couples TRBV2 to TRBJ2-3; 11 bases align to TRBD2. The V gene's germline CDR1 is SNHLY and CDR2 FYNNEI. V was pared by 6 bases and J by 0 bases, with 5 bases of the junction left unmatched. CDR3 length: 16 amino acids.

This chain connects TRBV19 to TRBJ1-5; D remains unclear. There are 12 residues in the CDR3. Germline CDR1 and CDR2: LNHDA and SQIVND (reference sequence). The V gene lost 1 base and the J gene lost 4 bases, with 2 bases spanning the gap. The CDR3 sequence is CASSIVNQPQHF. The CDR3 bases are TGTGCCAGTAGTATAGTTAATCAGCCCCAGCATTTT.

This rearrangement joins TRBV7-2 to TRBJ1-2, with 9 bases fitting TRBD1. CDR1 is SGHTA, CDR2 FQGNSA, per germline. J lost 7 bases, V lost 5 bases, and 11 bases had no gene match. This CDR3 comprises 15 residues. The CDR3 DNA reads as TGTGCCAGCAGCCAAAGGACAGGGGATAAGCGTGGCTACACCTTC. Translation: CASSQRTGDKRGYTF. The full variable domain, in which reference TRBV7-2 and TRBJ1-2 provide the parts outside the CDR3, is GAGVSQSPSNKVTEKGKDVELRCDPISGHTALYWYRQSLGQGLEFLIYFQGNSAPDKSGLPSDRFSAERTGGSVSTLTIQRTQQEDSAVYLCASSQRTGDKRGYTFGSGTRLTVV.

The genes are TRBV7-8 and TRBJ1-4, with D hard to call. The CDR3 sequence is 14 residues long. Germline CDR1 reads SGHVS; CDR2 reads FQNEAQ. Trimming took 3 bases from V and 0 from J, leaving 5 bases between them. The CDR3 sequence is CASSFTTTNEKLFF. The CDR3 nucleotides are TGTGCCAGCAGCTTCACGACAACTAATGAAAAACTGTTTTTT.

V gene TRBV19 combines with J gene TRBJ1-3, with a tentative D call TRBD1 (5 bases). This CDR3 spans 13 amino acids. Germline V lookup: CDR1 LNHDA, CDR2 SQIVND (reference sequence). The V end was cut by 7 bases, the J end by 0 bases, with 7 bases between. CDR3 sequence reads: CASTGISGNTIYF. The CDR3 nucleotides are TGTGCCAGTACAGGGATCTCTGGAAACACCATATATTTT.

This clone was detected once. This chain joins TRBV19 and TRBJ1-5, with 9 bases that match TRBD1. CDR3 size: 14 residues. V trimming: 4 bases; J trimming: 5 bases; junction bases outside the gene matches: 3. Germline V lookup: CDR1 LNHDA, CDR2 SQIVND (reference sequence). The CDR3 is CASSKDRGDQPQHF. Written as DNA, the CDR3 is TGTGCCAGTAGTAAGGACAGGGGCGATCAGCCCCAGCATTTT.